This is a list of T cell receptor beta chains from one sample in a study of tumor and adjacent non-tumor tissue in lung cancer. One entry per CDR3 protein results from TCRdb running MiXCR on the multiplex PCR reads. Counted here are 75,000 to 95,000 distinct CDR3 sequences, 55% to 75% occurring once; the ten biggest clones make up around 9.5%. Sequenced input: lung tumor tissue. The receptors were gathered from a woman between 40 and 55 years old with non-small cell lung cancer. Both conserved end residues are trimmed from each CDR3. Clone size is not always given. Where it is, it says once, few, many or a class for expanded clones.

CDR3 protein: ASSLASGNNSALH
J gene: TRBJ1-6
clone size: -
V gene: TRBV11-2

CDR3 protein: AISCLGFNQPQH
J gene: TRBJ1-5
clone size: -
V gene: TRBV12-3/TRBV12-4

CDR3 protein: ASSFRSASGTYTQY
J gene: TRBJ2-3
clone size: -
V gene: TRBV11-2

CDR3 protein: ANSYSGDPSGNTIH
J gene: TRBJ1-3
clone size: -
V gene: TRBV6-6

CDR3 protein: VSSQGRTDTQH
J gene: -
clone size: -
V gene: TRBV14

CDR3 protein: ASSLSSVHETQY
J gene: TRBJ2-5
clone size: -
V gene: TRBV11-2

CDR3 protein: ASSLHGTRYNEQF
J gene: TRBJ2-1
clone size: -
V gene: TRBV11-2

CDR3 protein: AWSVGGNSYEQY
J gene: TRBJ2-7
clone size: many
V gene: TRBV30

CDR3 protein: VSSFGHGAYEQY
J gene: TRBJ2-7
clone size: -
V gene: TRBV11-2

CDR3 protein: TSSQVDIQY
J gene: TRBJ2-4
clone size: -
V gene: TRBV4-1

CDR3 protein: ASSFDGTATRELF
J gene: TRBJ2-2
clone size: -
V gene: TRBV12-3/TRBV12-4

CDR3 protein: ATAQTSERGNYEQY
J gene: TRBJ2-7
clone size: once
V gene: TRBV28

CDR3 protein: ASSLFSTYEQY
J gene: TRBJ2-7
clone size: medium-sized
V gene: TRBV7-9

CDR3 protein: AGSSGTSYNVQF
J gene: TRBJ2-1
clone size: -
V gene: TRBV11-2

CDR3 protein: TSSHPWISGYEQY
J gene: TRBJ2-7
clone size: -
V gene: TRBV11-2

CDR3 protein: SVGTDYNSPIH
J gene: TRBJ1-6
clone size: -
V gene: TRBV29-1

CDR3 protein: TSSQGGTGTGDLF
J gene: TRBJ2-2
clone size: -
V gene: TRBV7-9

CDR3 protein: ASSLTVTGVYTQY
J gene: TRBJ2-3
clone size: -
V gene: TRBV5-8

CDR3 protein: ASSQRAVREGAETQY
J gene: TRBJ2-5
clone size: -
V gene: TRBV4-2

CDR3 protein: SVYQVTYDYA
J gene: TRBJ1-2
clone size: once
V gene: TRBV29-1

CDR3 protein: ASSQGVAGDVQF
J gene: TRBJ2-1
clone size: -
V gene: TRBV11-3

CDR3 protein: AGNYQGGDGYT
J gene: TRBJ1-2
clone size: -
V gene: TRBV6-5

CDR3 protein: ASSDRVSMNTEAF
J gene: TRBJ1-1
clone size: few
V gene: TRBV2

CDR3 protein: ASSIVPGSETQY
J gene: TRBJ2-5
clone size: few
V gene: TRBV7-9

CDR3 protein: VSTPGQERGYNEQF
J gene: TRBJ2-1
clone size: -
V gene: TRBV28

CDR3 protein: ASSPGQGGDEQF
J gene: TRBJ2-1
clone size: -
V gene: TRBV11-3

CDR3 protein: ASSPVGDTEVF
J gene: TRBJ1-1
clone size: -
V gene: TRBV11-2

CDR3 protein: ASGGLGRDAEAF
J gene: TRBJ1-1
clone size: -
V gene: TRBV6-5

CDR3 protein: ASSRTASTNCGYT
J gene: TRBJ1-2
clone size: -
V gene: TRBV6-5

CDR3 protein: ASRGQGRGGGLF
J gene: TRBJ2-2
clone size: -
V gene: TRBV6-5

CDR3 protein: ASIQGYVSGAHKQF
J gene: TRBJ2-1
clone size: -
V gene: TRBV4-1

CDR3 protein: ASSFNRNFETQY
J gene: TRBJ2-5
clone size: -
V gene: TRBV5-1

CDR3 protein: VSSLDGVENTQY
J gene: TRBJ2-3
clone size: -
V gene: TRBV5-6

CDR3 protein: ASSQGRWQF
J gene: TRBJ2-1
clone size: medium-sized
V gene: TRBV11-2

CDR3 protein: TSSFNYRGYEQY
J gene: TRBJ2-7
clone size: few
V gene: TRBV5-5

CDR3 protein: ASSFLRDTEAV
J gene: TRBJ1-1
clone size: -
V gene: TRBV12-3/TRBV12-4

CDR3 protein: ASSPGQGTDEQF
J gene: TRBJ2-1
clone size: medium-sized
V gene: TRBV11-3

CDR3 protein: ASSFIGLNQPQH
J gene: TRBJ1-5
clone size: -
V gene: TRBV12-3/TRBV12-4

CDR3 protein: ASFDRGFTDTQY
J gene: TRBJ2-3
clone size: many
V gene: TRBV28

CDR3 protein: VSSSLSRDSNQPQH
J gene: TRBJ1-5
clone size: -
V gene: TRBV6-5

CDR3 protein: ASIPGAVGEQF
J gene: TRBJ2-1
clone size: -
V gene: TRBV11-2

CDR3 protein: AWSVTPGGEHC
J gene: TRBJ2-7
clone size: -
V gene: TRBV30

CDR3 protein: ASSLLAGRVERY
J gene: TRBJ2-7
clone size: -
V gene: TRBV28

CDR3 protein: ASSFSESGWEAQY
J gene: TRBJ2-5
clone size: once
V gene: TRBV6-6

CDR3 protein: ASSQDRVKGTHY
J gene: TRBJ2-5
clone size: -
V gene: TRBV5-1

CDR3 protein: ASSLGGRGRGAF
J gene: TRBJ1-1
clone size: -
V gene: TRBV11-2

CDR3 protein: ASDPLGYGNTIY
J gene: TRBJ1-3
clone size: -
V gene: TRBV11-2

CDR3 protein: ASNKQGRETGAF
J gene: TRBJ1-1
clone size: -
V gene: TRBV6-1

CDR3 protein: ASNPLGGQGCYEQY
J gene: TRBJ2-7
clone size: -
V gene: TRBV11-2

CDR3 protein: ASSRAGVIWELF
J gene: TRBJ2-2
clone size: -
V gene: TRBV28

CDR3 protein: ASGNRVPEAL
J gene: TRBJ1-1
clone size: few
V gene: TRBV6-5

CDR3 protein: ASSVQGADGYT
J gene: TRBJ1-2
clone size: -
V gene: TRBV2

CDR3 protein: ASSFRQGAESGYT
J gene: TRBJ1-2
clone size: few
V gene: TRBV7-9